What follows are 6 T cell receptor beta chains derived from one specimen sequenced in a study of blood T cell repertoires in COVID-19. Generated by immunoSEQ multiplex PCR, the TCRdb table keeps only in-frame clones and is missing some. In the table there are 100,000 to 150,000 clones, 75% to 90% of which are singletons. The sample consisted of PBMCs or T cells enriched from blood (not recorded which). These receptor sequences come from a woman aged 45-60 years who had recovered from COVID-19.

This chain links TRBV15 with TRBJ2-1; 10 bases agree with TRBD2. CDR1 LNHNV and CDR2 YYDKDF come from the germline V gene (reference sequence). The CDR3 spans 15 residues. The V gene end was trimmed by 5 bases and the J gene end by 4 bases; junction bases not matched to a gene: 5. The CDR3 reads CATSGERGGYNEQFF. The CDR3 DNA reads TGTGCCACCAGCGGGGAGCGGGGGGGATACAATGAGCAGTTCTTC.

The rearrangement joins TRBV2 to TRBJ2-1; D is uncertain. Germline V CDR1 and CDR2: SNHLY, FYNNEI. Trimming pared 8 bases from V and 9 bases from J, leaving 14 bases between. This CDR3 has 12 residues. CDR3 protein: CASSTLVFEQFF. The CDR3 coding sequence is TGTGCCAGCTCCACTCTAGTTTTTGAGCAGTTCTTC.

V is TRBV2 and J is TRBJ2-3; TRBD1 might be the D (7 bases). The CDR3 loop spans 13 amino acids. V gave up 5 bases and J gave up 6 bases, with 12 bases separating them. The germline CDR1 and CDR2 sequences are SNHLY and FYNNEI. CDR3 in amino acids: CASSTRGADTQYF. In DNA form, the CDR3 reads TGTGCCAGCAGTACCAGGGGGGCGGATACGCAGTATTTT.

V is TRBV10-3 and J is TRBJ1-2; maybe TRBD1 (6 bases). Germline lookup yields CDR1 ENHRY and CDR2 SYGVKD. The CDR3 sequence is 13 residues long. V was cut by 6 bases and J by 6 bases, with 14 bases left in between. DNA for the CDR3: TGTGCCATCAGAGCGGGGGGCGGTGATGGCTACACCTTC. It translates to CAIRAGGGDGYTF.

The chain is built from TRBV7-8 and TRBJ1-3; TRBD1 matches at 8 bases. The CDR3 totals 14 residues. V was clipped by 4 bases and J by 5 bases; unmatched bases: 4. Germline lookup yields CDR1 SGHVS and CDR2 FQNEAQ. The CDR3 DNA sequence: TGTGCCAGCAGCTCCGACAGGGGCCGAAACACCATATATTTT. Amino acids: CASSSDRGRNTIYF.

V gene TRBV24-1 combines with J gene TRBJ2-2; weak D call: TRBD2 (5 bases). CDR1 and CDR2 from the germline V gene are KGHDR and SFDVKD. This CDR3 is 14 amino acids long. Trimming took off 6 bases at V and 6 bases at J, with 13 bases between the two ends. CDR3 sequence reads: CATSSSGYSGELFF. The CDR3, as DNA: TGTGCCACCAGTTCCTCGGGGTACTCCGGGGAGCTGTTTTTT.